Listed here are 13 T cell receptor beta chains from one sample, sequenced in a study of shared clonotypes between healthy human individuals. Terminally differentiated effector memory CD45RA+ cells were left out of the naive CD8 fraction, which was CD45RO-negative and positively selected for CCR7. Profiled with immunoSEQ multiplex PCR; TCRdb holds only in-frame clones, not every one. The data show more than 2 million clones, over 85% seen once. Sequencing was carried out using naive CD8+ T cells from PBMCs. The source of these receptors is a man in his late teens or twenties in good health. Some clones in this sample may be carry-over from other donors' samples.

J is TRBJ2-1 and V is TRBV5-6; 7 bases fit TRBD2. The CDR3 covers 16 residues. J was trimmed by 4 bases and V by 6 bases; bases with no gene match: 13. Germline V gene data show CDR1 as SGHDT and CDR2 as YYEEEE. CDR3 DNA: TGTGCCAGCACTCCGGCGTCGGGAGGACCTTACAATGAGCAGTTCTTC. The encoded protein is CASTPASGGPYNEQFF.

The chain joins TRBV29-1 to TRBJ1-2, with D uncertain. The germline V gene encodes CDR1 SQVTM and CDR2 ANQGSEA. Trimming pared 3 bases from V and 2 bases from J, leaving 10 bases between. The CDR3 extends over 13 amino acids. The CDR3 nucleotides are TGCAGCGTTGATGAGCGGGTCAACTATGGCTACACCTTC. Translation: CSVDERVNYGYTF.

This chain links TRBV7-6 with TRBJ2-1; no clear D gene. Germline-derived CDR1 and CDR2 are SGHVS and FNYEAQ. CDR3 size: 17 residues. Between the trimmed V and J ends, which lost 2 bases and 4 bases, there was a span of 18 bases. Written as DNA, the CDR3 is TGTGCCAGCAGCTTAACGGAACTTCCACGACTTTACAATGAGCAGTTCTTC. This translates into CASSLTELPRLYNEQFF.

This sequence joins TRBV5-1 and TRBJ2-1; 9 nucleotides line up with TRBD2. Germline assignment: CDR1 SGHRS and CDR2 YFSETQ. There are 15 residues in the CDR3. Losses at the gene ends were 2 bases for V and 15 bases for J; bases not matched to a gene: 15. CDR3 sequence reads: CASSFGAGGPPHTFF. The DNA for the CDR3 is TGCGCCAGCAGCTTTGGCGCGGGAGGGCCTCCCCACACGTTCTTC.

The genes are TRBV10-2 and TRBJ1-1; D gene ambiguous. The CDR3 is 12 amino acids. Germline CDR1 reads WSHSY; CDR2 reads SAAADI. V was clipped by 6 bases and J by 3 bases, with 8 bases between them. This CDR3 is CASRRRDTEAFF. In nucleotides, the CDR3 is TGCGCCAGCAGGCGGAGGGACACTGAAGCTTTCTTT.

The V and J genes are TRBV7-9 and TRBJ2-2, with 8 bases matching TRBD1. V lost 3 bases to trimming and J lost 5 bases; unmatched junction nucleotides: 5. CDR1 SEHNR and CDR2 FQNEAQ come from the germline V gene (reference sequence). This CDR3 has 15 amino acids. CDR3 DNA sequence: TGTGCCAGCAGCTTGACAGGGGTGGGGACCGGGGAGCTGTTTTTT. Amino acid sequence: CASSLTGVGTGELFF.

This clone has just one count. V is TRBV7-9 and J is TRBJ1-2; no clear D. Trimming shortened V by 5 bases and J by 8 bases, and 18 bases separated the two germline ends. Germline CDR1 and CDR2: SEHNR and FQNEAQ (reference sequence). This CDR3 has 14 residues. The chain's CDR3 is CASSPGVGIKGYTF. The CDR3 DNA reads as TGTGCCAGCAGCCCCGGGGTGGGTATCAAGGGCTACACCTTC.

The chain recombines TRBV4-1 with TRBJ2-1; a weak D match, TRBD2 (6 bases). Germline CDR1 reads MGHRA; CDR2 reads YSYEKL. V shed 2 bases and J shed 0 bases, with 14 bases lying between them. The CDR3 is 17 residues long. Written as DNA, the CDR3 is TGCGCCAGCAGCCAACCGGTCGGGGGTAGCTCCTACAATGAGCAGTTCTTC. This encodes CASSQPVGGSSYNEQFF.

V and J are TRBV15 and TRBJ2-5; the match to TRBD2 covers 8 bases. This CDR3 has 16 amino acids. The ends lost 1 base at V and 4 bases at J; junction bases unmatched: 8. Germline V CDR1 and CDR2: LNHNV, YYDKDF (reference sequence). CDR3 nucleotide sequence: TGTGCCACCAGCAGAGGCCGGGAGGGCCTTTTAGAGACCCAGTACTTC. Its translation is CATSRGREGLLETQYF.

The CDR3 DNA reads TGTGCCAGCAGTGGCGGGAGGGTCTACGAGCAGTACTTC. It specifies CASSGGRVYEQYF. The V gene is TRBV6-6, the J gene TRBJ2-7; 9 bases map to TRBD2. After removal of 5 bases from V and 3 bases from J, the junction contained 2 bases not matched to a gene. The CDR3 consists of 13 residues. CDR1 is MNHNY and CDR2 is SVGAGI in the germline V gene (reference sequence).

V and J are TRBV7-6 and TRBJ2-1; 8 bases align to TRBD2. This CDR3 region has 15 residues. V lost 2 bases and J lost 8; bases outside the gene matches: 8. The germline CDR1 and CDR2 sequences are SGHVS and FNYEAQ. For the CDR3, the DNA is TGTGCCAGCAGCTTAATTGCTAGCGGGTCCGATGAGCAGTTCTTC. Residues: CASSLIASGSDEQFF. Full variable domain (remainder filled in from reference TRBV7-6 and TRBJ2-1): GAGVSQSPRYKVTKRGQDVALRCDPISGHVSLYWYRQALGQGPEFLTYFNYEAQQDKSGLPNDRFSAERPEGSISTLTIQRTEQRDSAMYRCASSLIASGSDEQFFGPGTRLTVL.

This clone appeared once. The chain employs TRBV5-5 and TRBJ1-5; tentative D call: TRBD1 (6 bases). Germline V gives CDR1 SGHKS, CDR2 YYEKEE (reference sequence). The CDR3 sequence is 20 residues long. V was shortened by 4 bases and J by 1 base, with 27 bases between the two germline ends. CDR3 DNA sequence: TGTGCCAGCAGCATAGGACAGTCGGGAGTCGAGGTACTAAGCAATCAGCCCCAGCATTTT. Amino acid sequence: CASSIGQSGVEVLSNQPQHF.

V gene TRBV6-5 combines with J gene TRBJ2-2; 8 bases are a match to TRBD2. Germline lookup yields CDR1 MNHEY and CDR2 SVGAGI. The CDR3 has 13 amino acids. Losses at the gene ends were 4 bases for V and 6 bases for J; bases not matched to a gene: 1. This CDR3 reads CASSWTSSGELFF. The CDR3 nucleotides read TGTGCCAGCAGTTGGACTAGCTCCGGGGAGCTGTTTTTT.